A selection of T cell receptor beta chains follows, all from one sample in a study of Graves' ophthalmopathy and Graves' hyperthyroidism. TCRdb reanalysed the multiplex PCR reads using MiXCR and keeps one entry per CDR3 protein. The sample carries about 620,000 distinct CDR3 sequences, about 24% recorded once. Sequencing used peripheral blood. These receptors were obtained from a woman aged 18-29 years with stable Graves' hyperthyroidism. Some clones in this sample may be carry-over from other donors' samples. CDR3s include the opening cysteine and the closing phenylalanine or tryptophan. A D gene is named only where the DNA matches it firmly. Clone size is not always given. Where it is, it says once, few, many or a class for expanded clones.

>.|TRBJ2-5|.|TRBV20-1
TGCAGTGCTAGAGCGGGACAACTAGAGACCCAGTACTTC
CSARAGQLETQYF
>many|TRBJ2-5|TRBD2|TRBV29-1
TGCAGCGTTGGCTTGCTAGCGGGGGGAGAGACCCAGTACTTC
CSVGLLAGGETQYF
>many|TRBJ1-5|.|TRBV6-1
TGTGCCAGCAGCAGATTTACAAGTAGCAATCAGCCCCAGCATTTT
CASSRFTSSNQPQHF
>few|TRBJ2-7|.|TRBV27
TGTGCCAGCAGCGATCCCGACAGACACTACGAGCAGTACTTC
CASSDPDRHYEQYF
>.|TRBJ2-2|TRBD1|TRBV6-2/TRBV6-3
TGTGCCAGCACTAAATTGGACAGGGGGGTAATCGGGGAGCTGTTTTTT
CASTKLDRGVIGELFF
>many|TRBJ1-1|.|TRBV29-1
TGCAGCGCCGGGGAGGGAAACACTGAAGCTTTCTTT
CSAGEGNTEAFF
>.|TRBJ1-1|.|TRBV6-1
TGTGCCAGCAGCGGCGGGGGAGAAGGAGGCACTGAAGCTTTCTTT
CASSGGGEGGTEAFF
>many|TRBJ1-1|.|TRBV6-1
TGTGCCAGCAGTGAAAGACAAGCGAACACTGAAGCTTTCTTT
CASSERQANTEAFF
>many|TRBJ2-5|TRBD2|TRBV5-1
TGCGCCAGCAGCGTCCCCGGGACTAGCGGACAAGAGACCCAGTACTTC
CASSVPGTSGQETQYF
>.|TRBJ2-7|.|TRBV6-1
TGTGCCACCCGGACAGATTCCTACGAGCAGTACTTC
CATRTDSYEQYF
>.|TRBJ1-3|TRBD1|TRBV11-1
TGTGCCAGCAGCGGTTTCCGACAGGGTGATGGAAACACCATATATTTT
CASSGFRQGDGNTIYF